Listed below are T cell receptor beta chains from one sample, sequenced in a study of blood T cell repertoires in COVID-19. Data came from immunoSEQ multiplex PCR; TCRdb stores just in-frame clones and leaves some out. The sample shows over 70,000 clones, 75% to 90% of them seen only once. The source material was peripheral blood. The receptors here all came from a human donor in a cohort sampled during active COVID-19. Each CDR3 is given with its conserved first and last residue. Fields, in order: J gene, D gene, V gene, clone size, CDR3 DNA, CDR3 protein. A D gene is named only where the DNA matches it firmly. Clone size is not always given. Where it is, it says once, few, many or a class for expanded clones.

J gene: TRBJ1-1; D gene: TRBD1; V gene: TRBV29-1; clone size: .; CDR3 DNA: TGCAGCGGGGGACAGCCGCACACTGAAGCTTTCTTT; CDR3 protein: CSGGQPHTEAFF
J gene: TRBJ2-7; D gene: TRBD1; V gene: TRBV5-1; clone size: .; CDR3 DNA: TGCGCCAGCAGCACTACGGGACAGGGTATCGAGCAGTACTTC; CDR3 protein: CASSTTGQGIEQYF
J gene: TRBJ1-1; D gene: TRBD1; V gene: TRBV12-3/TRBV12-4; clone size: .; CDR3 DNA: TGTGCCAGCAGTAGGACAGGATTCTTTCAAGCTTTCTTT; CDR3 protein: CASSRTGFFQAFF
J gene: TRBJ2-7; D gene: .; V gene: TRBV7-9; clone size: .; CDR3 DNA: TGTGCCAGCAGCTTAGGGGAGGATCGGTACGAGCAGTACTTC; CDR3 protein: CASSLGEDRYEQYF
J gene: TRBJ2-7; D gene: TRBD1; V gene: TRBV6-6; clone size: .; CDR3 DNA: TGTGCCAGCAGCTTCGGACAGGGGATCTACGAGCAGTACTTC; CDR3 protein: CASSFGQGIYEQYF
J gene: TRBJ2-7; D gene: .; V gene: TRBV28; clone size: .; CDR3 DNA: TGTGCCAGCAGTTCACATCCGACCTACGAGCAGTACTTC; CDR3 protein: CASSSHPTYEQYF
J gene: TRBJ2-7; D gene: .; V gene: TRBV4-3; clone size: .; CDR3 DNA: TGCGCCAGCAGCCTCTCAGGGGGGCCGAGTGAGCAGTACTTC; CDR3 protein: CASSLSGGPSEQYF
J gene: TRBJ2-7; D gene: TRBD1; V gene: TRBV15; clone size: few; CDR3 DNA: TGTGCCACCAACTCTCAGACAGGGACCGAGCAGTACTTC; CDR3 protein: CATNSQTGTEQYF
J gene: TRBJ2-6; D gene: .; V gene: TRBV19; clone size: .; CDR3 DNA: TGTGCCAGTAGTACCTATCGGGGGGACAGGCAAGTCCTGACTTTC; CDR3 protein: CASSTYRGDRQVLTF
J gene: TRBJ2-1; D gene: .; V gene: TRBV9; clone size: .; CDR3 DNA: TGTGCCAGCAGCGCCCGACTAGACAATGAGCAGTTCTTC; CDR3 protein: CASSARLDNEQFF
J gene: TRBJ1-5; D gene: TRBD1; V gene: TRBV18; clone size: .; CDR3 DNA: TGTGCCAGCTCGGACTTTGCGGGACAGCCCCATTTT; CDR3 protein: CASSDFAGQPHF
J gene: TRBJ2-1; D gene: .; V gene: TRBV11-2; clone size: few; CDR3 DNA: TGTGCCAGCAGCTTAGCTCAATACAACGAGCAGTTCTTC; CDR3 protein: CASSLAQYNEQFF
J gene: TRBJ2-3; D gene: .; V gene: TRBV7-3; clone size: .; CDR3 DNA: TGTGCCAGCAGCCCAAGGGACTCTTTCACAGATACGCAGTATTTT; CDR3 protein: CASSPRDSFTDTQYF
J gene: TRBJ1-1; D gene: .; V gene: TRBV5-1; clone size: .; CDR3 DNA: TGCGCCAGCAGTTCTCGGACAGATATAAACACTGAAGCTTTCTTT; CDR3 protein: CASSSRTDINTEAFF
J gene: TRBJ1-5; D gene: .; V gene: TRBV6-5; clone size: once; CDR3 DNA: TGTGCCAGCAGTTCGGCAGGGGCTGGACAGCCCCAGCATTTT; CDR3 protein: CASSSAGAGQPQHF
J gene: TRBJ2-7; D gene: .; V gene: TRBV12-3/TRBV12-4; clone size: .; CDR3 DNA: TGTGCCAGCAGCCTCGAGGCTAACGAGCAGTACTTC; CDR3 protein: CASSLEANEQYF
J gene: TRBJ1-5; D gene: TRBD1; V gene: TRBV5-4; clone size: .; CDR3 DNA: TGTGCCAGCAGCCCGGGACAGCCAGGCAGCAATCAGCCCCAGCATTTT; CDR3 protein: CASSPGQPGSNQPQHF
J gene: TRBJ1-2; D gene: .; V gene: TRBV7-9; clone size: once; CDR3 DNA: TGTGCCAGCAGCTTAGGAGACTATGGCTACACCTTC; CDR3 protein: CASSLGDYGYTF
J gene: TRBJ1-3; D gene: .; V gene: TRBV5-4; clone size: once; CDR3 DNA: TGTGCCAGCAGCTTGCCCAACAGGGCAGGAAACACCATATATTTT; CDR3 protein: CASSLPNRAGNTIYF
J gene: TRBJ1-1; D gene: .; V gene: TRBV18; clone size: .; CDR3 DNA: TGTGCCAGCTCTAAAATTTTGGGGGGTCCGAACACTGAAGCTTTCTTT; CDR3 protein: CASSKILGGPNTEAFF